This T cell receptor beta chain was sequenced during a study of blood T cells in healthy people across ages. Across the study: About one barcoded beta molecule per two T cells was the capture yield of template switching.

Next came a second PCR, run for about 7 to 11 cycles, which used a sample-barcoded 5' primer along with a J-beta primer mix. Each CDR3 protein gets one entry after TCRdb re-called the 5' RACE reads with MiXCR. The repertoire holds about 680,000 distinct CDR3 sequences, with approximately 49% as singletons. Findings and caveats of the study: Both higher diversity and more naive CD4+ cells marked long-lived donors when set against aged donors.

This clonotype has only a few counts. Its specificity is not known. V lost 5 bases and J lost 4, with 5 bases in between. The CDR3 length is 10 residues. The germline V gene encodes CDR1 DFQATT and CDR2 SNEGSKA (reference sequence). This sequence was found in a woman aged 55 to 70 in good health. The specimen was blood. The chain uses TRBV20-1 and TRBJ1-2; D is undetermined. The CDR3 reads CSAGSYGYTF. The CDR3 DNA reads as TGCAGTGCTGGATCCTATGGCTACACCTTC.